The rows below give T cell receptor beta chains drawn from one sample of a study of T cell repertoires in ileal Crohn's disease. Generated by immunoSEQ multiplex PCR, the TCRdb table keeps only in-frame clones and is missing some. Seen here are around 9,900 clones, roughly 85% observed once, and the top ten hold around 19%. Material: ileal tissue. These receptors were collected from an adult with Crohn's disease. Both conserved end residues are trimmed from each CDR3. Only some rows state a clone size, as once, few, many or a class for expanded clones.

j_gene | abundance | v_gene | CDR3aa
TRBJ2-5 | once | TRBV2 | ASSGQGGTQY
TRBJ1-4 | NA | TRBV19 | ASKGQGKLF
TRBJ2-5 | NA | TRBV19 | ASSLGLGSQETQY
TRBJ1-5 | NA | TRBV5-4 | ASSSGGFSNQPQH
TRBJ2-7 | NA | TRBV7-2 | ASSFGPGGEQY
TRBJ2-2 | NA | TRBV15 | ATSRERTGGALGIKNTGELF
TRBJ2-3 | NA | TRBV6-1 | ASRVTDTDTQY
TRBJ2-7 | NA | TRBV4-2 | ASSPAVGLSYEQY
TRBJ2-5 | NA | TRBV5-4 | ASSLVGGVEQY
TRBJ2-1 | NA | TRBV15 | ATSRDLGQGYNEQF
TRBJ2-7 | few | TRBV5-6 | ASSSFGGSYEQY
TRBJ2-1 | NA | TRBV7-2 | AGQGIGTYNEQF
TRBJ2-5 | NA | TRBV7-2 | ASSLGSWLAGAVEY
TRBJ1-2 | NA | TRBV5-6 | ASSIWEVGYGYT
TRBJ2-1 | few | TRBV5-1 | ASSLWGTDNEQF
TRBJ1-6 | once | TRBV4-3 | ASSQDLGQGGTSSPLH
TRBJ1-5 | NA | TRBV6-1 | ASSEPMGQPQH
TRBJ2-1 | NA | TRBV11-1 | ASSLGQGLSGRNNEQF
NA | few | TRBV6-5 | ASSYSGSTDEQY
TRBJ2-5 | NA | TRBV10-2 | ASHSSGGTGEQY
TRBJ2-7 | NA | TRBV5-1 | ASSPGTSYYEQY
TRBJ2-1 | NA | TRBV19 | ASSIEGGGASYNEQF
TRBJ2-3 | NA | TRBV29-1 | SVGGNTWGGTQY
NA | NA | TRBV7-8 | ASSDRQGATSEQY
TRBJ2-7 | NA | TRBV7-9 | ASSRKQGSASYEQY
TRBJ2-1 | NA | TRBV5-1 | ASSSGLTRNEQF
TRBJ1-3 | NA | TRBV6-6 | ASSYLGGSGNTIY
TRBJ1-2 | NA | TRBV9 | ASSVGQGERSYGYT
TRBJ2-5 | NA | TRBV19 | ASSIARGETQY
TRBJ1-1 | NA | TRBV30 | AWSDYGNTEAF
TRBJ2-2 | once | TRBV7-9 | ASSPARGLAGAIGELF
TRBJ2-5 | few | TRBV7-7 | ASSLSTSGGGTQY
NA | once | TRBV7-6 | ASSLRTGVPLSYEQY
TRBJ1-2 | NA | TRBV5-1 | ASSFNGDYGYT
TRBJ2-5 | NA | TRBV9 | ASSVAAGGKEETQY
TRBJ1-1 | NA | TRBV7-9 | ASRPLRENTEAF
TRBJ2-7 | NA | TRBV30 | ASTPGQVFYEQY
TRBJ2-7 | NA | TRBV19 | ASSPPRAKSYEQY
TRBJ1-6 | NA | TRBV27 | ASSLSLLGQRNSPLH
TRBJ2-2 | NA | TRBV7-2 | ASTLAGRGTGELF
TRBJ2-1 | NA | TRBV6-1 | ASSLSGTYNEQF
TRBJ1-4 | few | TRBV7-2 | ASSLVADRGEKLF
TRBJ2-5 | few | TRBV19 | ASSTWEGRETQY
TRBJ2-2 | few | TRBV30 | AWRSQGTGELF
TRBJ1-2 | NA | TRBV27 | ASSLRQGQVANYGYT
TRBJ2-5 | NA | TRBV5-1 | ASSVTSGVGKTQY
TRBJ2-1 | NA | TRBV19 | ASSMRQVPEQF
TRBJ1-6 | NA | TRBV7-9 | ASSPSGGRSPLH
TRBJ1-5 | NA | TRBV7-6 | ASSSMPSGFDQPQH
NA | NA | TRBV4-1 | ASSQDGTSGTYEQY